This is a list of T cell receptor beta chains from one sample in a study of early T cells in non-severe SARS-CoV-2 infection. TCRdb processed the 5' RACE reads anew with MiXCR; each CDR3 protein has one entry. Here the sample spans over 55,000 distinct CDR3 sequences, roughly a tenth being singletons. Sequenced input: whole blood. The receptors originated from an adult who was a healthcare worker with PCR-confirmed SARS-CoV-2 infection or an uninfected control (not recorded which). Both conserved end residues are part of each CDR3. D genes are given only for firm matches. Clone size is stated in some rows and not others, as once, few, many or a class when expanded.

abundance: .; v_gene: TRBV20-1; d_gene: .; j_gene: TRBJ2-3; CDR3nt: TGCAGTGCTAGAGATTTCAGGGGCACAGATACGCAGTATTTT; CDR3aa: CSARDFRGTDTQYF
abundance: few; v_gene: TRBV6-6; d_gene: .; j_gene: TRBJ2-5; CDR3nt: TGTGCCACCCAGACCGGGGGTGGCGGGAATCTATTGAAAGAGACCCAGTACTTC; CDR3aa: CATQTGGGGNLLKETQYF
abundance: many; v_gene: TRBV18; d_gene: .; j_gene: TRBJ1-2; CDR3nt: TGTGCCAGCTCACCACCAAGCGCAGACTATGGCTACACCTTC; CDR3aa: CASSPPSADYGYTF
abundance: .; v_gene: TRBV19; d_gene: TRBD2; j_gene: TRBJ2-1; CDR3nt: TGTGCCAGTAGTATAGGCGGGAGCTTTAATAATGAGCAGTTCTTC; CDR3aa: CASSIGGSFNNEQFF
abundance: once; v_gene: TRBV29-1; d_gene: .; j_gene: TRBJ1-4; CDR3nt: TGCAGCGTTGAATCTGAAAAACTGTTTTTT; CDR3aa: CSVESEKLFF
abundance: many; v_gene: TRBV7-2; d_gene: .; j_gene: TRBJ2-5; CDR3nt: TGTGCCAGCAGCCCGACTTGGGGGACCCAGTACTTC; CDR3aa: CASSPTWGTQYF
abundance: many; v_gene: TRBV5-1; d_gene: .; j_gene: TRBJ2-7; CDR3nt: TGCGCCAGCAGCTTGATATCTACCTACGAGCAGTACTTC; CDR3aa: CASSLISTYEQYF
abundance: many; v_gene: TRBV2; d_gene: .; j_gene: TRBJ1-1; CDR3nt: TGTGCCAGCCCAACAGAGAACACTGAAGCTTTCTTT; CDR3aa: CASPTENTEAFF
abundance: many; v_gene: TRBV7-6; d_gene: TRBD1; j_gene: TRBJ1-3; CDR3nt: TGTGCCAGCAGCCTCGACAGGGAGGTGGGAAACACCATATATTTT; CDR3aa: CASSLDREVGNTIYF
abundance: few; v_gene: TRBV24-1; d_gene: TRBD1; j_gene: TRBJ2-2; CDR3nt: TGTGCCACCAGTGAGGACAGGGCGAACACCGGGGAGCTGTTTTTT; CDR3aa: CATSEDRANTGELFF
abundance: few; v_gene: TRBV6-1; d_gene: .; j_gene: TRBJ2-3; CDR3nt: TGTGCCAGCAGTGGGTCGGCCAGGGGCACAGATACGCAGTATTTT; CDR3aa: CASSGSARGTDTQYF
abundance: few; v_gene: TRBV29-1; d_gene: .; j_gene: TRBJ2-7; CDR3nt: TGCAGCGTTGTGATCCCAAGGGCCACCACCTACGAGCAGTACTTC; CDR3aa: CSVVIPRATTYEQYF
abundance: few; v_gene: TRBV12-3/TRBV12-4; d_gene: .; j_gene: TRBJ1-5; CDR3nt: TGTGCCAGCAGTTTAGTAGGCAGGTCAAGGGATCAGCCCCAGCATTTT; CDR3aa: CASSLVGRSRDQPQHF
abundance: many; v_gene: TRBV29-1; d_gene: .; j_gene: TRBJ2-2; CDR3nt: TGCAGCGTTGCCCCAGGGCAGGACACCGGGGAGCTGTTTTTT; CDR3aa: CSVAPGQDTGELFF
abundance: many; v_gene: TRBV5-1; d_gene: .; j_gene: TRBJ1-3; CDR3nt: TGCGCCAGCAGCTTGCGCCCGGGGGACTCTGGAAACACCATATATTTT; CDR3aa: CASSLRPGDSGNTIYF
abundance: many; v_gene: TRBV12-3/TRBV12-4; d_gene: .; j_gene: TRBJ1-1; CDR3nt: TGTGCCACCTTGTACACAACAGGCACTGAAGCTTTCTTT; CDR3aa: CATLYTTGTEAFF
abundance: many; v_gene: TRBV20-1; d_gene: TRBD1; j_gene: TRBJ2-7; CDR3nt: TGCAGTGCTATCCCGGGACAGGACTACGAGCAGTACTTC; CDR3aa: CSAIPGQDYEQYF
abundance: many; v_gene: TRBV9; d_gene: TRBD2; j_gene: TRBJ2-7; CDR3nt: TGTGCCAGCAGCGTAGGGGCTAGCGGGGACTACGAGCAGTACTTC; CDR3aa: CASSVGASGDYEQYF
abundance: .; v_gene: TRBV12-3/TRBV12-4; d_gene: .; j_gene: TRBJ2-3; CDR3nt: TGTGCCAGCAGTTTGGGGGGGCGCATCACAGATACGCAGTATTTT; CDR3aa: CASSLGGRITDTQYF
abundance: few; v_gene: TRBV20-1; d_gene: TRBD1; j_gene: TRBJ1-5; CDR3nt: TGCAGTGCTAGAGATTCCCTGGGACAGGGAAGGGATCAGCCCCAGCATTTT; CDR3aa: CSARDSLGQGRDQPQHF
abundance: .; v_gene: TRBV7-3; d_gene: .; j_gene: TRBJ1-3; CDR3nt: TGTGCCAGCAGCTTGGAATCAGGCTCTGGAAACACCATATATTTT; CDR3aa: CASSLESGSGNTIYF
abundance: .; v_gene: TRBV4-2; d_gene: .; j_gene: TRBJ1-4; CDR3nt: TGTGCCAGCAGCCAAGAAACGGACGAGAGGGAAAAACTGTTTTTT; CDR3aa: CASSQETDEREKLFF
abundance: many; v_gene: TRBV7-9; d_gene: TRBD1; j_gene: TRBJ1-5; CDR3nt: TGTGCCAGCAGCCAAGGGGGCAGGAATCAGCCCCAGCATTTT; CDR3aa: CASSQGGRNQPQHF
abundance: many; v_gene: TRBV5-6; d_gene: TRBD1; j_gene: TRBJ1-1; CDR3nt: TGTGCCAGCAGCCTTTTCGACAGGGGTCCGTACACTGAAGCTTTCTTT; CDR3aa: CASSLFDRGPYTEAFF
abundance: .; v_gene: TRBV6-4; d_gene: .; j_gene: TRBJ2-1; CDR3nt: TGTGCCAGCAGTGACTCTACGGGAGCGTACAATGAGCAGTTCTTC; CDR3aa: CASSDSTGAYNEQFF
abundance: few; v_gene: TRBV20-1; d_gene: TRBD2; j_gene: TRBJ2-3; CDR3nt: TGCAGTGCTCTCACAGCGGGAGGGCCGGCAGATACGCAGTATTTT; CDR3aa: CSALTAGGPADTQYF
abundance: many; v_gene: TRBV28; d_gene: TRBD1; j_gene: TRBJ2-7; CDR3nt: TGTGCCAGCAGATTTTCTGACAGGGAAGGGAAAGAGCAGTACTTC; CDR3aa: CASRFSDREGKEQYF
abundance: .; v_gene: TRBV7-9; d_gene: .; j_gene: TRBJ2-7; CDR3nt: TGTGCCAGCAGCTTAGGACAACTCATATCCTACGAGCAGTACTTC; CDR3aa: CASSLGQLISYEQYF
abundance: few; v_gene: TRBV20-1; d_gene: TRBD2; j_gene: TRBJ2-1; CDR3nt: TGCAGTGCTACGCTACCGGGACTAGCGAACAATGAGCAGTTCTTC; CDR3aa: CSATLPGLANNEQFF
abundance: .; v_gene: TRBV21-1; d_gene: .; j_gene: TRBJ2-2; CDR3nt: TGTGCCAGCAGCAAAGCTTCGGTCACCGGGGAGCTGTTTTTT; CDR3aa: CASSKASVTGELFF
abundance: .; v_gene: TRBV12-3/TRBV12-4; d_gene: TRBD1; j_gene: TRBJ2-3; CDR3nt: TGTGCCAGCAGTTCACAGGGGATTGGAGATACGCAGTATTTT; CDR3aa: CASSSQGIGDTQYF
abundance: few; v_gene: TRBV6-6; d_gene: .; j_gene: TRBJ2-1; CDR3nt: TGTGCCAGCGGGGACGATGAGCAGTTCTTC; CDR3aa: CASGDDEQFF
abundance: many; v_gene: TRBV6-2/TRBV6-3; d_gene: .; j_gene: TRBJ1-6; CDR3nt: TGTGCCAGCAGTTACGGGCCCTCGACCCTCCACTTT; CDR3aa: CASSYGPSTLHF
abundance: many; v_gene: TRBV10-3; d_gene: .; j_gene: TRBJ2-5; CDR3nt: TGTGCCATCAGCGGGGGGCGCGAAGAGACCCAGTACTTC; CDR3aa: CAISGGREETQYF
abundance: many; v_gene: TRBV21-1; d_gene: .; j_gene: TRBJ2-1; CDR3nt: TGTGCCAGCAGCACCTGGACAGGGGATGAGCAGTTCTTC; CDR3aa: CASSTWTGDEQFF
abundance: few; v_gene: TRBV20-1; d_gene: .; j_gene: TRBJ2-3; CDR3nt: TGCAGTGCTAGGAGTGGGTCGGCAACAGATACGCAGTATTTT; CDR3aa: CSARSGSATDTQYF
abundance: .; v_gene: TRBV5-4; d_gene: .; j_gene: TRBJ2-5; CDR3nt: TGTGCCAGCAGCTTGACCGGGAGACGAGAGACCCAGTACTTC; CDR3aa: CASSLTGRRETQYF
abundance: many; v_gene: TRBV18; d_gene: .; j_gene: TRBJ2-2; CDR3nt: TGTGCCAGCTCACCGGGACCGTACACCGGGGAGCTGTTTTTT; CDR3aa: CASSPGPYTGELFF
abundance: many; v_gene: TRBV4-1; d_gene: .; j_gene: TRBJ2-3; CDR3nt: TGCGCCAGCAGCCAAGAAGGGCGGGGCACAGATACGCAGTATTTT; CDR3aa: CASSQEGRGTDTQYF